This T cell receptor beta chain was sequenced in a study of T cell repertoires in cytomegalovirus infection. At the level of the study: TCR beta signatures that were public indicated CMV infection and matching HLA type. Broader study findings: In two of eight donors, the top clonotype was HLA-C-restricted CMV-specific. There were carriers of CMV plus the relevant HLA, and cumulative public TCR beta family frequency identified them.

MiXCR, applied by TCRdb to the reads, yields one record per CDR3 protein. The table lists 480,000 or so distinct CDR3 sequences, approximately 10% of them singletons. This clonotype was recorded at least ten times. Its antigen is unknown. The CDR3 runs to 13 residues. Germline values: CDR1 SGHTA, CDR2 FQGNSA. The germline V and J ends were trimmed by 5 bases and 6 bases, with 11 bases remaining between them. This clonotype was sampled from a human donor in good health (CMV status not recorded). Some clones in this sample may be carry-over from other donors' samples. V usage is TRBV7-2 and J usage is TRBJ2-1; D unclear. The sequencing sample was made of PBMCs. The CDR3 here is CASSGVGFNEQFF. CDR3 DNA: TGTGCCAGCAGCGGTGTGGGGTTCAATGAGCAGTTCTTC.